One and the same sample provided the 4 T cell receptor beta chains below, sequenced in a study of response to subunit inactivated influenza vaccine. TCRdb used MiXCR to reprocess the RT-PCR reads, holding one entry per CDR3 protein. This sample has 300,000 to 350,000 distinct CDR3 sequences, with about a fifth found just once. Material: PBMCs from blood, obtained approximately 20 months after vaccination. The receptor source for this set is a man aged 45 to 70 who received an inactivated influenza vaccine.

The chain uses TRBV15 and TRBJ1-1, with D maybe TRBD1 (6 bases). CDR1 LNHNV and CDR2 YYDKDF come from the germline V gene (reference sequence). The CDR3 is 13 amino acids. Trimming pared 6 bases from V and 1 base from J, leaving 9 bases between. The CDR3, as DNA: TGTGCCACCAGATGGGGGCGGAACACTGAAGCTTTCTTT. Its protein is CATRWGRNTEAFF.

In this sample, this clonotype turned up many times. The CDR3 nucleotides read TGTGCCAGCAGTTACTGGCCGGGGGCTTTCTTT. It yields the protein CASSYWPGAFF. The rearrangement joins TRBV6-2 or TRBV6-3 to TRBJ1-1; D unresolved. V dropped 1 base and J dropped 11 bases, with 8 bases sitting between them. The CDR3 has 11 amino acids. Germline lookup yields CDR1 MNHEY and CDR2 SVGEGT.

This clonotype has a handful of counts. V gene TRBV27 combines with J gene TRBJ1-5; TRBD1 matches 9 bases. CDR3 size: 14 residues. Germline CDR1 and CDR2: MNHEY and SMNVEV (reference sequence). With V trimmed by 8 bases and J by 3 bases, 5 bases remained unmatched. This CDR3 reads CASQDRGYNQPQHF. The CDR3 bases are TGTGCCAGCCAGGACAGGGGATACAATCAGCCCCAGCATTTT.

This clonotype was detected ten times or more. Here the CDR3 reads CASSLDSSGANVLTF. Here the CDR3 DNA reads TGTGCCAGCAGCTTAGACAGCTCTGGGGCCAACGTCCTGACTTTC. The V call is TRBV7-2, the J call TRBJ2-6; D is unclear. CDR1 is SGHTA, CDR2 FQGNSA, per germline. The germline V and J ends were trimmed by 1 base and 0 bases, with 4 bases remaining between them. The CDR3 extends over 15 amino acids.